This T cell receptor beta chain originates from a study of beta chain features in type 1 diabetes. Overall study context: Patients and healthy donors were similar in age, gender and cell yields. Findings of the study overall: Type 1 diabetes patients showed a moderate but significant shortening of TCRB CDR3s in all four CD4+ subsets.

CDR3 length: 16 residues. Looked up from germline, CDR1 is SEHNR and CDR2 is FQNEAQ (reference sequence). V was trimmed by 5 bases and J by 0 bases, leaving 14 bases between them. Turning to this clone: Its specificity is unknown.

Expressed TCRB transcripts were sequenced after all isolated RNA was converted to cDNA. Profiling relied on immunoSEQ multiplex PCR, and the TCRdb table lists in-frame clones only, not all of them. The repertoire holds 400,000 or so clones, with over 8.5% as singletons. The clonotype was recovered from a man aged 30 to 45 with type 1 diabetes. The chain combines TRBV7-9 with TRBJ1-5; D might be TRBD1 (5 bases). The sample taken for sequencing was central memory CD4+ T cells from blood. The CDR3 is CASSGGTANSNQPQHF. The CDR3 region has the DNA TGTGCCAGCAGCGGCGGGACGGCGAATAGCAATCAGCCCCAGCATTTT.